The clone carrying this T cell receptor (beta chain) was counted a single time. Its antigen is still unknown. This record comes from a study of breast tumors, draining lymph nodes, adjacent tissues. Findings of the study overall: Luminal-like breast cancer showed significantly higher tumor–nontumor repertoire similarity than basal-like. That most tumor T cells come from lymph nodes remained unproven.

TCRdb independently ran MiXCR on the multiplex PCR reads; one entry per CDR3 protein. The sample includes approximately 200,000 distinct CDR3 sequences, around 29% of them seen just once. The lymph nodes were axillary draining lymph nodes from breast cancer patients. Looked up from germline, CDR1 is SGHTA and CDR2 is FQGTGA. The CDR3 contains 13 residues. The V and J ends lost 4 bases and 4 bases respectively, with 10 bases between them. This TCR derives from a female donor with breast cancer. Some clones in this sample may be carry-over from other donors' samples. Sequencing used axillary lymph node tissue. The chain uses TRBV7-3 and TRBJ1-1, with TRBD1 as a possible D gene (5 bases). CDR3 sequence: CASSSDRLTEAFF. CDR3 in DNA: TGTGCCAGCAGCTCCGACAGACTCACTGAAGCTTTCTTT.